The TCR beta chain under discussion was sequenced for a study of T-cell memory formation after mild COVID-19. Study-level information: TCR clusters were mostly donor specific.

TCRdb fed the 5' RACE reads into MiXCR, producing one record per CDR3 protein. In the table there are some 600,000 distinct CDR3 sequences, 15% to 20% of which are singletons. Notes on the study in general: Pre-infection memory held some responding clones, suggesting pre-existing cross-reactive T cells responded.

The CDR3 is 19 amino acids. Per germline, CDR1 LNHDA and CDR2 SQIVND (reference sequence). The V and J ends lost 3 bases and 0 bases respectively, with 18 bases between them. Turning to this clonotype: As yet, its antigen is unknown.

The receptor was isolated from an adult woman who had mild COVID-19 (a few samples of this study predate the infection). Cell type and time point are not known. The rearrangement links TRBV19 to TRBJ2-6; tentative D call: TRBD2 (6 bases). Input material: PBMCs or a T cell subset sorted from them (not recorded which). The CDR3 DNA is TGTGCCAGTAGTATCGCGGGACCGCATACCTTCTCTGGGGCCAACGTCCTGACTTTC. It translates to CASSIAGPHTFSGANVLTF. Complete variable domain (other parts from reference TRBV19 and TRBJ2-6): DGGITQSPKYLFRKEGQNVTLSCEQNLNHDAMYWYRQDPGQGLRLIYYSQIVNDFQKGDIAEGYSVSREKKESFPLTVTSAQKNPTAFYLCASSIAGPHTFSGANVLTFGAGSRLTVL.